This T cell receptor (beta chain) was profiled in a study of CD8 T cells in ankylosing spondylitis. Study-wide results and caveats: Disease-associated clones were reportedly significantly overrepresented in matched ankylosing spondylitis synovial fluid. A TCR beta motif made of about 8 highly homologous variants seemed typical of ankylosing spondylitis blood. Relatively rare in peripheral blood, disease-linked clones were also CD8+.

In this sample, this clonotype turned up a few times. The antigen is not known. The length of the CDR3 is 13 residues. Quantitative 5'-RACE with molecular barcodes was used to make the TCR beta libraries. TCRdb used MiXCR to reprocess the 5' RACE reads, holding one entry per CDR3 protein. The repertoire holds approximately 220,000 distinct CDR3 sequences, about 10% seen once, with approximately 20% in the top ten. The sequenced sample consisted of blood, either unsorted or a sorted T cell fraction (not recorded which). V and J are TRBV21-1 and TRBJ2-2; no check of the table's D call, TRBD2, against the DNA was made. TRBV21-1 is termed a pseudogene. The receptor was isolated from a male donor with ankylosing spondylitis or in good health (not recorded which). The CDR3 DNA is TGTGCCAGCACGAGACTAGCGGCCGGGGAGCTGTTTTTT. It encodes CASTRLAAGELFF.